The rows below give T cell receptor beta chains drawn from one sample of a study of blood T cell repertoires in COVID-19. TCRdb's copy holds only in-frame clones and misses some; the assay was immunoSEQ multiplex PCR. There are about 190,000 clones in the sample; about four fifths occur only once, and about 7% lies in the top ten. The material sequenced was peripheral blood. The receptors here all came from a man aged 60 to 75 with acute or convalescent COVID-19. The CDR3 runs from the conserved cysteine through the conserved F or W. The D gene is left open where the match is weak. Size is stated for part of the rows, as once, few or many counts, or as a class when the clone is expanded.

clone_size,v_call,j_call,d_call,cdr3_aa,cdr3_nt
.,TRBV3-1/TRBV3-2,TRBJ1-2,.,CASSHHDRISYTF,TGTGCCAGCAGCCACCACGACAGGATTAGCTACACCTTC
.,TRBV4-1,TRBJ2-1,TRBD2,CASSQAGGNYNEQFF,TGCGCCAGCAGCCAAGCGGGGGGAAACTACAATGAGCAGTTCTTC
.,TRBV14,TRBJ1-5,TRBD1,CASRPRDRGRSNQPQHF,TGTGCCAGCAGGCCCCGGGACAGGGGACGAAGCAATCAGCCCCAGCATTTT
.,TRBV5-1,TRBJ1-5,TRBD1,CASTPGTGSNQPQHF,TGCGCCAGCACCCCGGGGACAGGGAGTAATCAGCCCCAGCATTTT
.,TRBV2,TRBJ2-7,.,CASNRKPTEIYEQYF,TGTGCCAGCAATAGGAAACCGACTGAGATCTACGAGCAGTACTTC
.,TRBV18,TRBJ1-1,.,CASSPQGSRTEAFF,TGTGCCAGCTCACCTCAGGGGAGTAGGACTGAAGCTTTCTTT
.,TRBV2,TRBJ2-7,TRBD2,CASSPLAGAGLEQYF,TGTGCCAGCAGTCCTCTAGCGGGAGCCGGTCTCGAGCAGTACTTC
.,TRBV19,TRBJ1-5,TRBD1,CASSIVTGGQPQHF,TGTGCCAGTAGTATCGTGACAGGGGGTCAGCCCCAGCATTTT
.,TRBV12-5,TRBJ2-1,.,CASTPRAEQFF,TGTGCTAGTACTCCCCGAGCTGAGCAGTTCTTC
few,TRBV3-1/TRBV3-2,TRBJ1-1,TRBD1,CASSQGDRGRRYTEAFF,TGTGCCAGCAGCCAAGGGGACAGGGGGAGAAGGTACACTGAAGCTTTCTTT
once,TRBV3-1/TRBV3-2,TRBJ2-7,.,CASSGVGGARTYEQYF,TGTGCCAGCAGCGGAGTGGGGGGGGCGCGAACCTACGAGCAGTACTTC
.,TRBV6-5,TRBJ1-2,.,CASKQGIYGYTF,TGTGCCAGCAAGCAGGGGATCTATGGCTACACCTTC
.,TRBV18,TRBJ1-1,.,CASSPQREFGTEAFF,TGTGCCAGCTCACCACAGAGGGAGTTCGGCACTGAAGCTTTCTTT
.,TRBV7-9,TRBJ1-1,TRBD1,CASSLPQPEQGAMNTEAFF,TGTGCCAGCAGCTTACCCCAACCCGAGCAGGGGGCCATGAACACTGAAGCTTTCTTT
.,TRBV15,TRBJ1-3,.,CATSRAHSSGNTIYF,TGTGCCACCAGCAGAGCCCACAGCTCTGGAAACACCATATATTTT
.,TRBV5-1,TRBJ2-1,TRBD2,CASSAVAGGNEQFF,TGCGCCAGCAGCGCCGTAGCGGGGGGCAATGAGCAGTTCTTC
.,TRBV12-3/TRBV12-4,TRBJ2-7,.,CASSLARRYEQYF,TGTGCCAGCAGTTTAGCGCGGAGGTACGAGCAGTACTTC
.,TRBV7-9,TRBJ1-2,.,CASSRSLPNYGYTF,TGTGCCAGCAGTCGAAGCTTACCTAACTATGGCTACACCTTC
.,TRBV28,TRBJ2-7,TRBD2,CASSTSGRAYEQYF,TGTGCCAGCAGTACTAGCGGACGTGCCTACGAGCAGTACTTC
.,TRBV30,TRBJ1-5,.,CAWSYRRYQPQHF,TGTGCCTGGAGCTACAGGCGATATCAGCCCCAGCATTTT
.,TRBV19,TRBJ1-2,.,CASKSYRADYGYTF,TGTGCCAGTAAGTCCTACAGGGCGGACTATGGCTACACCTTC
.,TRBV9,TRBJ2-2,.,CASSPTSNNDGTGELFF,TGTGCCAGCAGCCCGACCTCTAACAACGACGGGACCGGGGAGCTGTTTTTT
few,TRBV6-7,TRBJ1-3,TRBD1,CASSCSTGGPSGNTIYF,TGTGCCAGCAGTTGTTCGACAGGGGGGCCCTCTGGAAACACCATATATTTT